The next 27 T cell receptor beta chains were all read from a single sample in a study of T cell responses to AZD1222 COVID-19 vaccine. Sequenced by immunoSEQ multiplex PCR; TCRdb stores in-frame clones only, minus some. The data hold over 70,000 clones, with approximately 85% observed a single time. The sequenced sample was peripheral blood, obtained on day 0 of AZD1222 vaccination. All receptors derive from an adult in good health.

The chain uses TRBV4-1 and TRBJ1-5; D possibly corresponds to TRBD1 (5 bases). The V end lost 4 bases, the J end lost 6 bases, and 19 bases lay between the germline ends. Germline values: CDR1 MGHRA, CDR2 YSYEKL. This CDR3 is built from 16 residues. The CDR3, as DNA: TGCGCCAGCAGCCTGGGCGGCAGGGAAGTCGGTCAGCCCCAGCATTTT. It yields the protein CASSLGGREVGQPQHF.

The CDR3 loop is CASSLAINSPLHF. DNA of the CDR3: TGTGCCAGCAGTTTAGCAATCAATTCACCCCTCCACTTT. This rearrangement joins TRBV12-3 or TRBV12-4 to TRBJ1-6; D call uncertain. The V and J ends lost 0 bases and 7 bases respectively, with 4 bases between them. This CDR3 spans 13 amino acids.

The CDR3 coding sequence is TGTGCCAGCTCACCAAACCTCTCCTACAATGAGCAGTTCTTC. It codes for CASSPNLSYNEQFF. The chain joins TRBV18 to TRBJ2-1, with D unclear. With 2 bases removed from V and 0 bases from J, the gap between germline ends came to 5 bases. Looked up from germline, CDR1 is KGHSH and CDR2 is LQKENI. The CDR3 has 14 amino acids. The whole variable domain, remainder taken from reference TRBV18 and TRBJ2-1, is NAGVMQNPRHLVRRRGQEARLRCSPMKGHSHVYWYRQLPEEGLKFMVYLQKENIIDESGMPKERFSAEFPKEGPSILRIQQVVRGDSAAYFCASSPNLSYNEQFFGPGTRLTVL.

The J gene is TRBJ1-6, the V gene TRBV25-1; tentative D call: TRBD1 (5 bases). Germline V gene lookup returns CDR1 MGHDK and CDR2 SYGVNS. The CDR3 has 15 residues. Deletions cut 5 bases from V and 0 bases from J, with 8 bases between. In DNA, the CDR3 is TGTGCCAGCAGTCGACAGAGCTCCTATAATTCACCCCTCCACTTT. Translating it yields CASSRQSSYNSPLHF.

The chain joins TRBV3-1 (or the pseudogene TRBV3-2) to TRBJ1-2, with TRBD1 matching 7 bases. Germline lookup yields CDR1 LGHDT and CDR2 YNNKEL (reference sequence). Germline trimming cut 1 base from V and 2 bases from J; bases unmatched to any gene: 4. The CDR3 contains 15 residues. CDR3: CASSQVAGGNYGYTF. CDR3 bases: TGTGCCAGCAGCCAAGTGGCAGGGGGAAACTATGGCTACACCTTC.

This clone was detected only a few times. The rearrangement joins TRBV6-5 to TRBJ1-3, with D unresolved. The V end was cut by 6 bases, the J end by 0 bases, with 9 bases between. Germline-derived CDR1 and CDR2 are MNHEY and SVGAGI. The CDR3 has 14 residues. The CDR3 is CASRRGLSGNTIYF. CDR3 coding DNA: TGTGCCAGCAGGCGGGGTCTCTCTGGAAACACCATATATTTT.

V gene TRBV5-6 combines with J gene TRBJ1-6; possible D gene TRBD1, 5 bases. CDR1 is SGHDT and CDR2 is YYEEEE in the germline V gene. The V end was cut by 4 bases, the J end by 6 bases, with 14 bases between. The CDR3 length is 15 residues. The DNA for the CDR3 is TGTGCCAGCAGCGGGGACCCCATGGGTAATTCACCCCTCCACTTT. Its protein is CASSGDPMGNSPLHF.

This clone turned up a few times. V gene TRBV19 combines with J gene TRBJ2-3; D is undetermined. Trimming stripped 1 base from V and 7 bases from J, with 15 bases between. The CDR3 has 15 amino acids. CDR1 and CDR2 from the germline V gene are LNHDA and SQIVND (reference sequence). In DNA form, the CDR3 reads TGTGCCAGTAGTATAGCGGCGGATCTAGGGAATACGCAGTATTTT. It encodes CASSIAADLGNTQYF. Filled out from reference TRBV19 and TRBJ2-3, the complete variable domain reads DGGITQSPKYLFRKEGQNVTLSCEQNLNHDAMYWYRQDPGQGLRLIYYSQIVNDFQKGDIAEGYSVSREKKESFPLTVTSAQKNPTAFYLCASSIAADLGNTQYFGPGTRLTVL.

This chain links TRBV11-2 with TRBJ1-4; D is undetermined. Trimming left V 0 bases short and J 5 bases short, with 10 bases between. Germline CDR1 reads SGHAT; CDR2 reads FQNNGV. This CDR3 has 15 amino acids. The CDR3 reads CASSLDPLINEKLFF. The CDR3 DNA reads TGTGCCAGCAGCTTAGACCCCCTGATAAATGAAAAACTGTTTTTT.

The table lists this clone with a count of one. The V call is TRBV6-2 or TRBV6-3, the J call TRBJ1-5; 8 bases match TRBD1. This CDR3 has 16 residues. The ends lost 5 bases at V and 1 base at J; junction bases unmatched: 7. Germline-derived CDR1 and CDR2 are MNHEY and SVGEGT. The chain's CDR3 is CASSLAGGASNQPQHF. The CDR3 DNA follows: TGTGCCAGCAGTCTCGCAGGGGGCGCGAGCAATCAGCCCCAGCATTTT.

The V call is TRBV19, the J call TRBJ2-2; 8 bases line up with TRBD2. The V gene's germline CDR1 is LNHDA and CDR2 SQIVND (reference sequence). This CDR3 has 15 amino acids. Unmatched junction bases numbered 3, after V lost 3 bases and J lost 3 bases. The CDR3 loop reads CASSIREGHTGELFF. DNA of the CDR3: TGTGCCAGTAGTATCCGGGAGGGACACACCGGGGAGCTGTTTTTT.

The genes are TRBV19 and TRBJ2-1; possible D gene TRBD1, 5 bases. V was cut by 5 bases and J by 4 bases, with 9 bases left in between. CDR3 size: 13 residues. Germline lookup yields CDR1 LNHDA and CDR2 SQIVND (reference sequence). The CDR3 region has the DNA TGTGCCAGTAGTGTGACAGCTTACAATGAGCAGTTCTTC. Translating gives CASSVTAYNEQFF.

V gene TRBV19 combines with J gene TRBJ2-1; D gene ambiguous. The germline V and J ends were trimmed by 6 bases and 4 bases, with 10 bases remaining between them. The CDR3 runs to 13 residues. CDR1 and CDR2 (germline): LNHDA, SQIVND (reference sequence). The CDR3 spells CASSRLLYNEQFF. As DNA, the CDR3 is TGTGCCAGTAGCCGACTTCTATACAATGAGCAGTTCTTC.

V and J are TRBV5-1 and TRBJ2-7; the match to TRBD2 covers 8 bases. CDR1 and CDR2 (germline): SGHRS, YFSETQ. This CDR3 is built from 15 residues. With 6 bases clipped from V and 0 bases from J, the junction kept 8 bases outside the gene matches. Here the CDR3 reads CASMRLSGSSYEQYF. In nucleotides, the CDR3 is TGCGCCAGCATGCGACTGAGCGGGAGCTCCTACGAGCAGTACTTC.

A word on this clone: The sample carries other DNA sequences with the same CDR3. As DNA, the CDR3 is TGTGCCAGCAGTTACTATTACGAGCAGTACTTC. Its translation is CASSYYYEQYF. The chain recombines TRBV6-2 or TRBV6-3 with TRBJ2-7; no clear D. The V end lost 1 base, the J end lost 4 bases, and 2 bases lay between the germline ends. Germline V CDR1 and CDR2: MNHEY, SVGEGT. This CDR3 is built from 11 residues.

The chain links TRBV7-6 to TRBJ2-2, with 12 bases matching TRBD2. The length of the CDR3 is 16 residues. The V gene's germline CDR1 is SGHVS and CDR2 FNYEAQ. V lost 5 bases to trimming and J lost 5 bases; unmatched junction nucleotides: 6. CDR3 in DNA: TGTGCCAGCAGCCTACTAGCGGGAGGATTAACCGGGGAGCTGTTTTTT. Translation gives CASSLLAGGLTGELFF.

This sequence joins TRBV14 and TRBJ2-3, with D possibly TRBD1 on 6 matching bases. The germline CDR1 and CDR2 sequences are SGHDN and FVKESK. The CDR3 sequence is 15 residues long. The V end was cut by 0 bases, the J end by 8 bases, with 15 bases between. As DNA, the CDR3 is TGTGCCAGCAGCCAAGACGACAGGTCGTTCGGTACGCAGTATTTT. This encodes CASSQDDRSFGTQYF.

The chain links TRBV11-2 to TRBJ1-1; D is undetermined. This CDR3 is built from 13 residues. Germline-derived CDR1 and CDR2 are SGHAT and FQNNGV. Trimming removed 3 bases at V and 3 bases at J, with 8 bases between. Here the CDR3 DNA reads TGTGCCAGCAGCTTGGATGCGGACACTGAAGCTTTCTTT. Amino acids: CASSLDADTEAFF.

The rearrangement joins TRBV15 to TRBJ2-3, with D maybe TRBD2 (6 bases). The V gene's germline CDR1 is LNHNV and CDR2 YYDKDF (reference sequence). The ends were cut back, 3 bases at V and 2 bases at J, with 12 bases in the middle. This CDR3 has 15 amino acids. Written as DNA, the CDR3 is TGTGCCACCAGCAGGGCGGGACTCTTCACAGATACGCAGTATTTT. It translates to CATSRAGLFTDTQYF.

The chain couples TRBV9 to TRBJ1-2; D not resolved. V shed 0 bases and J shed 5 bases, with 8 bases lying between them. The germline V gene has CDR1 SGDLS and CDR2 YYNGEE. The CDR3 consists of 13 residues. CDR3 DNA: TGTGCCAGCAGCGTAGCGTTTGGGTATGGCTACACCTTC. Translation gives CASSVAFGYGYTF.

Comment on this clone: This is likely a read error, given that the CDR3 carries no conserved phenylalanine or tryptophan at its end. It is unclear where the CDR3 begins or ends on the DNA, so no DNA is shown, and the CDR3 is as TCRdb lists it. This chain's CDR3 is CASSELIGQSPPH. This chain connects TRBV6-1 to TRBJ1-2. Germline lookup yields CDR1 MNHNS and CDR2 SASEGT. The CDR3 adds up to 13 amino acids, both ends counted.

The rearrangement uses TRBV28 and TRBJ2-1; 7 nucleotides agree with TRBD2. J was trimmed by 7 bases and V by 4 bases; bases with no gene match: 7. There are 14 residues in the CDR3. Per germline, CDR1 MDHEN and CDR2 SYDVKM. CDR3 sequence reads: CASSSAGLSNEQFF. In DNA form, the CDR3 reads TGTGCCAGCAGTTCGGCGGGACTATCGAATGAGCAGTTCTTC.

The CDR3 region is CASSDRQGGTGELFF. The CDR3 coding sequence is TGCGCCAGCAGTGACCGGCAGGGGGGGACCGGGGAGCTGTTTTTT. The rearrangement joins TRBV5-1 to TRBJ2-2, with D perhaps TRBD1 or TRBD2 (7 bases each). V was trimmed by 5 bases and J by 5 bases, leaving 16 bases between them. CDR3 length: 15 residues. Germline values: CDR1 SGHRS, CDR2 YFSETQ.

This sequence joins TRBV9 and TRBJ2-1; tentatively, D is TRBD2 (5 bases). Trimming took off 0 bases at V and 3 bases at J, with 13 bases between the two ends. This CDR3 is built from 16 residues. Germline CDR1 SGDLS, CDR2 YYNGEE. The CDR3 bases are TGTGCCAGCAGCGTAGAGGTGGGAGCAGGCTACAATGAGCAGTTCTTC. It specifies CASSVEVGAGYNEQFF.

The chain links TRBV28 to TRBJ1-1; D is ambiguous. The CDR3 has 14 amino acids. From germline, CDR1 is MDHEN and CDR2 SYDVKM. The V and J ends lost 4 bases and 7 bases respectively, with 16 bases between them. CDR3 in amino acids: CASSSQQGRGEAFF. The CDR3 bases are TGTGCCAGCAGTTCGCAACAAGGGCGGGGTGAAGCTTTCTTT.

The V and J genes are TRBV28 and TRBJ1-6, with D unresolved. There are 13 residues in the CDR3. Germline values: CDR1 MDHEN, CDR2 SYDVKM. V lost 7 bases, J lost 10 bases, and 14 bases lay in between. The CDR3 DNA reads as TGTGCCAGCACCCGGAGAGGGTACTCACCCCTCCACTTT. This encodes CASTRRGYSPLHF. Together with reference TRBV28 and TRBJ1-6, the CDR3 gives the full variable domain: DVKVTQSSRYLVKRTGEKVFLECVQDMDHENMFWYRQDPGLGLRLIYFSYDVKMKEKGDIPEGYSVSREKKERFSLILESASTNQTSMYLCASTRRGYSPLHFGNGTRLTVT.

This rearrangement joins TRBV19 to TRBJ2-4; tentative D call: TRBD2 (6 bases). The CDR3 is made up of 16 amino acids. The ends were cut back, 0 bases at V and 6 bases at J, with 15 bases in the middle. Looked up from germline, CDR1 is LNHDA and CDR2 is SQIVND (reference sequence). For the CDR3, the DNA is TGTGCCAGTAGTATAGACCGGGGGTCCTCTCCAAACATTCAGTACTTC. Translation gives CASSIDRGSSPNIQYF.